Presented here are 29 T cell receptor beta chains from one specimen sequenced in a study of blood T cell repertoires in COVID-19. TCRdb keeps only in-frame clones here, not all; method: immunoSEQ multiplex PCR. The sample holds around 130,000 clones; around four fifths are singletons and the top ten take roughly 4%. Sequencing was performed on peripheral blood. Receptor source: a woman older than 75 with acute or convalescent COVID-19.

The chain combines TRBV5-4 with TRBJ2-7; D is perhaps TRBD1 (8 bases). Germline assignment: CDR1 SGHNT and CDR2 YYREEE (reference sequence). This CDR3 spans 16 amino acids. Trimming shortened V by 4 bases and J by 3 bases, and 20 bases separated the two germline ends. The CDR3 DNA sequence: TGTGCCAGCAGCCGGGGAGGGGAACAGGGGGGCTACGAGCAGTACTTC. Its protein is CASSRGGEQGGYEQYF.

This chain uses TRBV28 with TRBJ2-7; a possible D gene is TRBD1 (6 bases). V lost 5 bases and J 5 bases, leaving 13 bases between the germline ends. The CDR3 is made up of 13 amino acids. Germline CDR1 is MDHEN and CDR2 is SYDVKM. The CDR3 region has the DNA TGTGCCAGCAGTCTGAACAGGGTTCACGAGCAGTACTTC. Translating it yields CASSLNRVHEQYF.

The chain uses TRBV5-5 and TRBJ2-7, with D maybe TRBD1 (5 bases). Per germline, CDR1 SGHKS and CDR2 YYEKEE (reference sequence). The CDR3 totals 13 residues. V was shortened by 1 base and J by 9 bases, with 14 bases between the two germline ends. The CDR3 sequence is CASSLFAGKGQYF. Here the CDR3 DNA reads TGTGCCAGCAGCTTGTTCGCAGGGAAGGGGCAGTACTTC.

This chain connects TRBV9 to TRBJ2-2; 7 bases are shared with TRBD2. There are 16 residues in the CDR3. From germline, CDR1 is SGDLS and CDR2 YYNGEE. V lost 0 bases to trimming and J lost 6 bases; unmatched junction nucleotides: 8. The CDR3 loop reads CASSVGLAGAAGELFF. As DNA, the CDR3 is TGTGCCAGCAGCGTAGGGTTGGCGGGAGCGGCCGGGGAGCTGTTTTTT.

The J gene is TRBJ2-1, the V gene TRBV6-7, with 8 bases that match TRBD2. Being an ORF, TRBV6-7 has a function that is uncertain. J was trimmed by 9 bases and V by 2 bases; bases with no gene match: 3. CDR3 size: 13 residues. DNA of the CDR3: TGTGCCAGCAGTTACCCGGGACTAGTTGAGCAGTTCTTC. Its translation: CASSYPGLVEQFF.

This chain joins TRBV4-1 and TRBJ2-3, with D unresolved. Between the trimmed V and J ends, which lost 0 bases and 3 bases, there was a span of 13 bases. The germline gives CDR1 MGHRA, CDR2 YSYEKL. The CDR3 is 16 residues long. The CDR3 bases are TGCGCCAGCAGCCAAGACGCTTTTGGAGTGACAGATACGCAGTATTTT. It codes for CASSQDAFGVTDTQYF.

This clone was found once. This chain links TRBV27 with TRBJ1-2, with 10 nucleotides matching TRBD1. CDR3 length: 14 amino acids. Germline-derived CDR1 and CDR2 are MNHEY and SMNVEV (reference sequence). Germline trimming cut 6 bases from V and 9 bases from J; bases unmatched to any gene: 10. This CDR3 is CASSRTGGGGSYTF. CDR3 bases: TGTGCCAGCAGCCGGACAGGGGGGGGTGGGAGCTACACCTTC.

The chain has TRBV7-2 and TRBJ2-1, with D perhaps TRBD2 (5 bases). The germline V gene encodes CDR1 SGHTA and CDR2 FQGNSA. V shed 1 base and J shed 7 bases, with 8 bases lying between them. This CDR3 spans 13 amino acids. The CDR3, as DNA: TGTGCCAGCAGCTTAGTGGGAGATAATGAGCAGTTCTTC. Translation gives CASSLVGDNEQFF.

J is TRBJ1-1 and V is TRBV19; 9 positions match TRBD1. The CDR3 has 15 residues. In germline, CDR1 is LNHDA, CDR2 SQIVND (reference sequence). V lost 5 bases, J lost 6 bases, and 10 bases stayed unmatched. The CDR3 here is CASSPRQGVFSEAFF. The CDR3 nucleotides read TGTGCCAGTAGTCCACGACAGGGGGTATTCTCTGAAGCTTTCTTT.

The CDR3 sequence is CASSPSARWQFF. In DNA form, the CDR3 reads TGTGCCAGCAGTCCCTCTGCTAGATGGCAGTTCTTC. The chain links TRBV28 to TRBJ2-1; no firm D call. The CDR3 consists of 12 residues. Per the germline V gene, CDR1 is MDHEN and CDR2 is SYDVKM. Between the trimmed V and J ends, which lost 5 bases and 12 bases, there was a span of 14 bases.

The chain joins TRBV5-1 to TRBJ1-6; 9 nucleotides align to TRBD1. CDR1 is SGHRS, CDR2 YFSETQ, per germline. The CDR3 sequence is 14 residues long. V lost 2 bases and J lost 9; bases outside the gene matches: 3. This CDR3 is CASSFRDRVSPLHF. CDR3 nucleotides: TGCGCCAGCAGCTTCCGGGACAGGGTTTCACCCCTCCACTTT.

The CDR3 loop is CASTMDSGRSTGELFF. The CDR3 DNA follows: TGCGCCAGCACTATGGACAGCGGACGTTCCACCGGGGAGCTGTTTTTT. The chain combines TRBV5-1 with TRBJ2-2; a weak D match, TRBD1 (6 bases). The CDR3 has 16 amino acids. Germline V gene data show CDR1 as SGHRS and CDR2 as YFSETQ. V lost 6 bases and J lost 4, with 19 bases in between.

The chain has TRBV20-1 and TRBJ1-2; D is ambiguous. This CDR3 region has 14 residues. With 3 bases removed from V and 0 bases from J, the gap between germline ends came to 11 bases. The germline gives CDR1 DFQATT, CDR2 SNEGSKA (reference sequence). As DNA, the CDR3 is TGCAGTGCTAGTCTGGCAGGTCCTAACTATGGCTACACCTTC. Residues: CSASLAGPNYGYTF.

The rearrangement uses TRBV18 and TRBJ2-7, with D tentatively TRBD2 (5 bases). With 1 base removed from V and 7 bases from J, the gap between germline ends came to 11 bases. This CDR3 is 13 amino acids long. Germline CDR1 KGHSH, CDR2 LQKENI. CDR3 DNA sequence: TGTGCCAGCTCACCACGGGCTAGCAGGGAGCAGTACTTC. It yields the protein CASSPRASREQYF.

The chain has TRBV5-1 and TRBJ2-1; possibly TRBD1 for D (6 bases). The CDR3 sequence is 14 residues long. V lost 4 bases and J lost 7, with 15 bases in between. CDR1 and CDR2 (germline): SGHRS, YFSETQ. CDR3 sequence: CASSMDRQGNEQFF. The CDR3 DNA follows: TGCGCCAGCAGCATGGATCGCCAGGGGAATGAGCAGTTCTTC. Together with reference TRBV5-1 and TRBJ2-1, the CDR3 gives the full variable domain: KAGVTQTPRYLIKTRGQQVTLSCSPISGHRSVSWYQQTPGQGLQFLFEYFSETQRNKGNFPGRFSGRQFSNSRSEMNVSTLELGDSALYLCASSMDRQGNEQFFGPGTRLTVL.

The V gene is TRBV19, the J gene TRBJ2-5, with 7 bases fitting TRBD1. Germline CDR1 is LNHDA and CDR2 is SQIVND (reference sequence). V gave up 0 bases and J gave up 5 bases; unmatched junction bases: 3. CDR3 length: 14 amino acids. CDR3 protein: CASSIEDRQETQYF. In DNA, the CDR3 is TGTGCCAGTAGTATAGAGGACAGGCAGGAGACCCAGTACTTC.

V gene TRBV2 combines with J gene TRBJ1-3; tentative D call: TRBD1 (6 bases). The CDR3 runs 17 residues. V shed 4 bases and J shed 1 base, with 17 bases lying between them. Germline lookup yields CDR1 SNHLY and CDR2 FYNNEI. The CDR3 region has the DNA TGTGCCAGCAGTGGAGATCAGGGGATAGGGTCTGGAAACACCATATATTTT. Protein product: CASSGDQGIGSGNTIYF.

Here the CDR3 reads CASTRGTSFADTQYF. The CDR3 DNA reads as TGTGCCAGTACCCGGGGGACTAGCTTCGCAGATACGCAGTATTTT. The chain carries TRBV19 and TRBJ2-3; TRBD2 agrees at 9 bases. The length of the CDR3 is 15 residues. With V trimmed by 7 bases and J by 4 bases, 9 bases remained unmatched. Germline loops: CDR1 LNHDA, CDR2 SQIVND (reference sequence).

This chain joins TRBV18 and TRBJ2-1, with 8 bases aligning to TRBD2. Per germline, CDR1 KGHSH and CDR2 LQKENI. The J segment lost 5 bases and the V segment lost 6 bases, leaving 9 bases of the junction unmatched. This CDR3 has 15 residues. The CDR3 spells CASSPRTSGHNEQFF. The CDR3 DNA is TGTGCCAGCTCCCCCAGAACTAGCGGACACAATGAGCAGTTCTTC.

This clone was seen once. The CDR3 reads CATSDPGGGDEQYF. The CDR3, as DNA: TGTGCCACCAGTGATCCTGGGGGGGGAGACGAGCAGTACTTC. This chain connects TRBV24-1 to TRBJ2-7, with 7 bases matching TRBD2. The CDR3 extends over 14 amino acids. J was trimmed by 5 bases and V by 3 bases; bases with no gene match: 6. Germline CDR1 reads KGHDR; CDR2 reads SFDVKD.

The V call is TRBV10-2, the J call TRBJ1-5; D may be TRBD1 (6 bases). CDR1 and CDR2 from the germline V gene are WSHSY and SAAADI. Between the trimmed V and J ends, which lost 6 bases and 5 bases, there was a span of 11 bases. The CDR3 has 13 amino acids. The CDR3 loop is CASRQGRDQPQHF. The CDR3 region has the DNA TGCGCCAGCAGGCAGGGGCGAGATCAGCCCCAGCATTTT.

V and J are TRBV2 and TRBJ2-1; 10 positions match TRBD2. The CDR3 covers 14 residues. Per the germline V gene, CDR1 is SNHLY and CDR2 is FYNNEI. The trim removed 8 bases at V and 7 bases at J, leaving 8 bases unmatched. CDR3 bases: TGTGCCAGCTCTGCGACTAGCGGGCAGAATGAGCAGTTCTTC. Residues: CASSATSGQNEQFF.

This chain joins TRBV2 and TRBJ2-7; TRBD2 agrees at 11 bases. The CDR3 contains 15 residues. Germline V gene lookup returns CDR1 SNHLY and CDR2 FYNNEI. V was clipped by 3 bases and J by 2 bases; unmatched bases: 3. CDR3 DNA: TGTGCCAGCAGTGAGACTAGCGGGATTACCTACGAGCAGTACTTC. Its protein product is CASSETSGITYEQYF. Based on the CDR3 plus reference TRBV2 and TRBJ2-7, the full variable domain is EPEVTQTPSHQVTQMGQEVILRCVPISNHLYFYWYRQILGQKVEFLVSFYNNEISEKSEIFDDQFSVERPDGSNFTLKIRSTKLEDSAMYFCASSETSGITYEQYFGPGTRLTVT.

The gene calls are TRBV19 and TRBJ2-1; perhaps TRBD1 as D (6 bases). V dropped 4 bases and J dropped 5 bases, with 18 bases sitting between them. CDR1 is LNHDA and CDR2 is SQIVND in the germline V gene (reference sequence). The CDR3 is made up of 16 amino acids. In DNA, the CDR3 is TGTGCCAGTAGTACCCTCCAAGGGGGAATTGACAATGAGCAGTTCTTC. The encoded protein is CASSTLQGGIDNEQFF. Filled out from reference TRBV19 and TRBJ2-1, the complete variable domain reads DGGITQSPKYLFRKEGQNVTLSCEQNLNHDAMYWYRQDPGQGLRLIYYSQIVNDFQKGDIAEGYSVSREKKESFPLTVTSAQKNPTAFYLCASSTLQGGIDNEQFFGPGTRLTVL.

V is TRBV5-1 and J is TRBJ1-4; TRBD1 matches 8 bases. CDR3 size: 16 residues. The germline gives CDR1 SGHRS, CDR2 YFSETQ. The V gene end was trimmed by 5 bases and the J gene end by 3 bases; junction bases not matched to a gene: 9. The CDR3 coding sequence is TGCGCCAGCAGTCGGCAGGGGGCGCTTTCTAATGAAAAACTGTTTTTT. This gives the protein CASSRQGALSNEKLFF.

The V call is TRBV3-1 (or the pseudogene TRBV3-2), the J call TRBJ1-5, with 8 bases lining up with TRBD1. The junction had 4 bases not matched to a gene; V was cut back by 3 bases and J by 6 bases. This CDR3 region has 14 residues. From germline, CDR1 is LGHDT and CDR2 YNNKEL (reference sequence). The CDR3 loop reads CASSHGQGGQPQHF. DNA for the CDR3: TGTGCCAGCAGCCATGGACAGGGCGGTCAGCCCCAGCATTTT.

A remark on this clone: The sample holds other DNA sequences that translate to the same CDR3. This sequence joins TRBV27 and TRBJ1-2, with D perhaps matching TRBD1 (6 bases). The CDR3 has 13 residues. Trimming left V 3 bases short and J 5 bases short, with 10 bases between. The germline gives CDR1 MNHEY, CDR2 SMNVEV (reference sequence). DNA for the CDR3: TGTGCCAGCAGTTTTGGCAGGGGATATGGCTACACCTTC. This gives the protein CASSFGRGYGYTF.

This chain links TRBV19 with TRBJ1-4, with 8 bases matching TRBD1. The germline gives CDR1 LNHDA, CDR2 SQIVND (reference sequence). V gave up 2 bases and J gave up 3 bases; unmatched junction bases: 2. The CDR3 sequence is 15 residues long. The CDR3 sequence: CASSISTGANEKLFF. CDR3 sequence (DNA): TGTGCCAGTAGTATATCGACAGGGGCTAATGAAAAACTGTTTTTT.

The CDR3 sequence: CASQWLAVDNEQFF. CDR3 nucleotides: TGTGCCTCACAGTGGCTAGCGGTCGACAATGAGCAGTTCTTC. The genes are TRBV2 and TRBJ2-1, with 7 bases aligning to TRBD2. Trimming at V came to 11 bases and at J to 5 bases, leaving 12 bases not matched to a gene. This CDR3 has 14 amino acids. The germline CDR1 and CDR2 sequences are SNHLY and FYNNEI.